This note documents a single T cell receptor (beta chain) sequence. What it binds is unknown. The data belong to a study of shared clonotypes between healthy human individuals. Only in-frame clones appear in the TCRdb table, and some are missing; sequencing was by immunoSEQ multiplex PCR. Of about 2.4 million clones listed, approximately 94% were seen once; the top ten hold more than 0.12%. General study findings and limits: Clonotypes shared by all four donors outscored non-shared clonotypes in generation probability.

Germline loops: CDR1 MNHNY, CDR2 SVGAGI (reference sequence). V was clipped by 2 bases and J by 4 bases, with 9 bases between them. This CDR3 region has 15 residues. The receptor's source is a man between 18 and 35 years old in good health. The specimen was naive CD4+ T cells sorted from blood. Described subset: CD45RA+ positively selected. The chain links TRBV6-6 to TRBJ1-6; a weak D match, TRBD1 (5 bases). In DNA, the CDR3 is TGTGCCAGCAGTTACGTCGGGGCTTATAATTCACCCCTCCACTTT. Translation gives CASSYVGAYNSPLHF.